A single sample gave rise to the 13 T cell receptor beta chains below, sequenced in a study of OX40 agonist ivuxolimab in advanced cancers. Using immunoSEQ multiplex PCR, the repertoire was profiled, and TCRdb retains in-frame clones only, with some absent. The sample comprises about 16,000 clones, 84% of which are singletons, and around 72% rests with the top ten. This specimen consisted of CD4+ or CD8+ T cells sorted from blood, obtained in a trial of the OX40 agonist ivuxolimab. Source of these receptors: an adult with an advanced solid tumor such as melanoma, head and neck, liver or kidney cancer.

The chain joins TRBV29-1 to TRBJ2-3; D uncertain. The germline CDR1 and CDR2 sequences are SQVTM and ANQGSEA. Trimming took off 6 bases at V and 4 bases at J, with 8 bases between the two ends. The CDR3 sequence is 11 residues long. The CDR3 nucleotides read TGCAGCGTCAGATCTCCAGATACGCAGTATTTT. Residues: CSVRSPDTQYF.

This chain joins TRBV7-9 and TRBJ2-5; no clear D gene. Germline-derived CDR1 and CDR2 are SEHNR and FQNEAQ (reference sequence). With 1 base removed from V and 7 bases from J, the gap between germline ends came to 7 bases. CDR3 length equals 12 residues. The CDR3 protein is CASSLEEVTQYF. The CDR3 DNA is TGTGCCAGCAGCTTAGAGGAAGTGACCCAGTACTTC.

The rearrangement links TRBV30 to TRBJ1-5; no clear D gene. Germline V gene lookup returns CDR1 GTSNPN and CDR2 SVGIG (reference sequence). V was pared by 1 base and J by 5 bases, with 9 bases between. The CDR3 spans 13 residues. This CDR3 is CAWSEEEDQPQHF. CDR3 nucleotide sequence: TGTGCCTGGAGTGAGGAGGAAGATCAGCCCCAGCATTTT.

The CDR3 coding sequence is TGTGCCAGCAGCCTACTAGCGAGCGTTTACGAGCAGTACTTC. This translates into CASSLLASVYEQYF. V usage is TRBV27 and J usage is TRBJ2-5, with TRBD2 identical over 7 bases. The DNA end favors TRBJ2-7, so the J call may be wrong. Germline CDR1 and CDR2: MNHEY and SMNVEV (reference sequence). The CDR3 sequence is 14 residues long.

V usage is TRBV6-5 and J usage is TRBJ1-1; D is uncertain. The CDR3 contains 11 residues. In germline, CDR1 is MNHEY, CDR2 SVGAGI. In DNA, the CDR3 is TGTATGGTGGGCGCGTGGACTGAAGCTTTCTTT. It is translated as CMVGAWTEAFF.

The rearrangement joins TRBV27 to TRBJ2-7, with 7 bases fitting TRBD1. The germline V gene has CDR1 MNHEY and CDR2 SMNVEV (reference sequence). The CDR3 covers 14 residues. Germline trimming cut 1 base from V and 4 bases from J; bases unmatched to any gene: 4. DNA of the CDR3: TGTGCCAGCAGTTTATTAGGGGGCGGATACGAGCAGTACTTC. Translation: CASSLLGGGYEQYF.

This chain uses TRBV28 with TRBJ2-7, with D uncertain. Trimming removed 8 bases from V and 1 base from J, with 12 bases in between. The germline gives CDR1 MDHEN, CDR2 SYDVKM. CDR3 size: 13 residues. This chain's CDR3 is CASRWKESYEQYF. In DNA form, the CDR3 reads TGTGCCAGCCGGTGGAAAGAGTCCTACGAGCAGTACTTC.

The chain is built from TRBV2 and TRBJ2-1; 13 nucleotides agree with TRBD2. Per the germline V gene, CDR1 is SNHLY and CDR2 is FYNNEI. V trimming: 1 base; J trimming: 3 bases; junction bases outside the gene matches: 3. The CDR3 is 17 residues long. DNA of the CDR3: TGTGCCAGCAGTGAAGGGACTAGCGGGAGAGGCTACAATGAGCAGTTCTTC. Encoded protein: CASSEGTSGRGYNEQFF.

The chain links TRBV28 to TRBJ2-7; D remains unclear. The germline V gene encodes CDR1 MDHEN and CDR2 SYDVKM. Trimming removed 10 bases from V and 3 bases from J, with 10 bases in between. The CDR3 runs to 11 residues. DNA for the CDR3: TGTGCCACCCAGGTAGGCTACGAGCAGTACTTC. This codes for CATQVGYEQYF.

V is TRBV6-5 and J is TRBJ2-1; D possibly matches TRBD1 or TRBD2 (5 bases each). V gave up 2 bases and J gave up 8 bases, with 7 bases separating them. The CDR3 loop spans 12 amino acids. Per germline, CDR1 MNHEY and CDR2 SVGAGI. CDR3 nucleotides: TGTGCCAGCAGTTACGGGGGAGATGAGCAGTTCTTC. Its protein is CASSYGGDEQFF.

In the case of this clone: This likely comes from a read error, as the CDR3 has no conserved phenylalanine or tryptophan at its end. It is unclear where the CDR3 begins or ends on the DNA, so no DNA is shown, and the CDR3 is as TCRdb lists it. This chain links TRBV7-9 with TRBJ2-3; TRBD1, as called in the table, went unchecked against the DNA. CDR1 and CDR2 from the germline V gene are SEHNR and FQNEAQ (reference sequence). The CDR3 has 11 amino acids, counting both end residues. CDR3 sequence: CASSLEAPQEY.

The chain carries TRBV9 and TRBJ1-4; no reliable D call. Between the trimmed V and J ends, which lost 3 bases and 8 bases, there was a span of 11 bases. The germline gives CDR1 SGDLS, CDR2 YYNGEE. The CDR3 runs 13 residues. The CDR3 DNA sequence: TGTGCCAGCAGCGAGCGGACGGGGGAAAAACTGTTTTTT. The encoded protein is CASSERTGEKLFF.

This clone was detected once. J is TRBJ1-2 and V is TRBV5-6, with 7 positions matching TRBD1. The CDR3 consists of 13 residues. Germline V CDR1 and CDR2: SGHDT, YYEEEE. V gave up 4 bases and J gave up 4 bases; unmatched junction bases: 4. This CDR3 is CASSTGAGYGYTF. The CDR3 DNA follows: TGTGCCAGCAGCACAGGGGCTGGCTATGGCTACACCTTC.